Following are 11 T cell receptor beta chains from one sample sequenced in a study of T cells in Graves' hyperthyroidism and ophthalmopathy. TCR beta CDR3 regions were amplified from RNA transcripts. Using the HTBI primer set, a first-round RT-PCR was run on the TCR CDR3. TCRdb analysed the multiplex PCR reads with MiXCR anew, one entry per CDR3 protein. This table has fewer than 750,000 distinct CDR3 sequences, around 15% appearing once. The specimen was blood. These receptors came from a woman between 45 and 65 years old with Graves' ophthalmopathy.

The gene calls are TRBV29-1 and TRBJ1-2; D perhaps matches TRBD1 (5 bases). This CDR3 has 10 residues. V lost 6 bases, J lost 6 bases, and 8 bases lay in between. The germline V gene encodes CDR1 SQVTM and CDR2 ANQGSEA. As DNA, the CDR3 is TGCAGCGTGTCAGGGAATGGCTACACCTTC. Encoded protein: CSVSGNGYTF.

This clonotype was picked up a small number of times. The J gene is TRBJ2-2, the V gene TRBV19, with 9 bases lining up with TRBD2. V lost 7 bases to trimming and J lost 5 bases; unmatched junction nucleotides: 11. Germline-derived CDR1 and CDR2 are LNHDA and SQIVND (reference sequence). This CDR3 has 16 residues. As DNA, the CDR3 is TGTGCCAGTACCCTCGCCGAGACTAGCGGAACCGGGGAGCTGTTTTTT. Its protein is CASTLAETSGTGELFF. Full variable domain (rest looked up from reference TRBV19 and TRBJ2-2): DGGITQSPKYLFRKEGQNVTLSCEQNLNHDAMYWYRQDPGQGLRLIYYSQIVNDFQKGDIAEGYSVSREKKESFPLTVTSAQKNPTAFYLCASTLAETSGTGELFFGEGSRLTVL.

This chain links TRBV19 with TRBJ1-5; 11 bases line up with TRBD1. Trimming took 5 bases from V and 4 from J; bases not matched to a gene: 10. Germline CDR1 reads LNHDA; CDR2 reads SQIVND (reference sequence). This CDR3 contains 17 residues. CDR3 DNA sequence: TGTGCCAGTAGTGAGCCCCGGGACAGGGGGAGGAATCAGCCCCAGCATTTT. Amino acids: CASSEPRDRGRNQPQHF.

In this sample, this clonotype turned up many times. The V and J genes are TRBV5-1 and TRBJ2-7; 8 bases align to TRBD1. The CDR3 consists of 13 residues. Germline CDR1 reads SGHRS; CDR2 reads YFSETQ. Trimming took 4 bases from V and 6 from J; bases not matched to a gene: 6. The CDR3 here is CASSQRTGLEQYF. DNA for the CDR3: TGCGCCAGCAGCCAGCGGACAGGGCTCGAGCAGTACTTC.

In the case of this clonotype: A clone one base away is much larger, so this may be a read error. This chain joins TRBV30 and TRBJ1-4; D is possibly TRBD1 (6 bases). CDR3 length: 13 amino acids. Germline values: CDR1 GTSNPN, CDR2 SVGIG (reference sequence). The DNA of the CDR3 is TGTGCCTGGAGTCTACAGGGAGATGAAAAACTGCTTTTT. Its translation: CAWSLQGDEKLLF.

This clonotype occurred many times. This chain links TRBV6-1 with TRBJ1-1; no firm D call. In germline, CDR1 is MNHNS, CDR2 SASEGT. This CDR3 comprises 14 residues. V was pared by 9 bases and J by 3 bases, with 17 bases between. CDR3 amino acids: CASDLGAPDTEAFF. Written as DNA, the CDR3 is TGTGCCAGTGACCTGGGAGCCCCGGACACTGAAGCTTTCTTT.

This clonotype showed up many times. The chain has TRBV6-2 or TRBV6-3 and TRBJ2-5, with D hard to call. Trimming removed 2 bases at V and 4 bases at J, with 5 bases between. Germline V CDR1 and CDR2: MNHEY, SVGEGT. This CDR3 has 12 amino acids. CDR3 residues: CASSYTRETQYF. CDR3 DNA: TGTGCCAGCAGTTACACACGAGAGACCCAGTACTTC.

The table lists this clonotype with many counts. The genes are TRBV7-2 and TRBJ1-2; a weak D match, TRBD1 (5 bases). Germline lookup yields CDR1 SGHTA and CDR2 FQGNSA. This CDR3 has 15 amino acids. Trimming left V 1 base short and J 0 bases short, with 9 bases between. The CDR3 coding sequence is TGTGCCAGCAGCTTAGGGGGCAGAACTAACTATGGCTACACCTTC. Amino acids: CASSLGGRTNYGYTF.

This clonotype occurred a few times. This chain uses TRBV20-1 with TRBJ2-1; 8 bases are shared with TRBD2. CDR3 length: 16 amino acids. Germline V gene lookup returns CDR1 DFQATT and CDR2 SNEGSKA (reference sequence). Trimming took 0 bases from V and 7 from J; bases not matched to a gene: 11. CDR3 amino acids: CSARDRTSRLHNEQFF. The CDR3 nucleotides are TGCAGTGCTAGAGATCGGACTAGCCGCCTTCATAATGAGCAGTTCTTC.

The V and J genes are TRBV6-1 and TRBJ2-1; no definite D call. There are 12 residues in the CDR3. Germline CDR1 MNHNS, CDR2 SASEGT. Trimming took 6 bases from V and 10 from J, leaving 13 bases between them. CDR3 in amino acids: CASSRDPWEQFF. The CDR3 DNA follows: TGTGCCAGCAGCCGCGACCCCTGGGAGCAGTTCTTC.

The table lists this clonotype with a few counts. The chain employs TRBV24-1 and TRBJ2-7; 13 positions match TRBD2. The CDR3 has 16 residues. The J segment lost 4 bases and the V segment lost 2 bases, leaving 4 bases of the junction unmatched. Germline assignment: CDR1 KGHDR and CDR2 SFDVKD. The CDR3 DNA sequence: TGTGCCACCAGTGATTGGGGACTAGCGGGACGATACGAGCAGTACTTC. Protein sequence: CATSDWGLAGRYEQYF.